The clone carrying this TCR beta chain was recorded many times. The CDR3 spans 16 residues. The germline gives CDR1 MNHEY, CDR2 SVGEGT. Trimming shortened V by 2 bases and J by 4 bases, and 18 bases separated the two germline ends. This sample was included in a study of CD8+CD57+ T cells in acquired aplastic anemia. Genomic DNA, serving as template, underwent TCR beta VDJ and CDR3 profiling. TCRdb reanalysed the reads using MiXCR and keeps one entry per CDR3 protein. The sample has over 150,000 distinct CDR3 sequences, 40% to 65% seen once. Patients picked for sequencing had shown CD8+CD57+ cell expansion detected by flow cytometry.

The specimen was sorted CD4+, CD8+, or CD8+CD57+ T cells (not recorded which) from PBMCs. The TCR comes from a human donor with aplastic anemia. The J gene is TRBJ2-7, the V gene TRBV6-2 or TRBV6-3, with D possibly TRBD1 on 6 matching bases. The CDR3 loop reads CASSYPLDRSQYEQYF. CDR3 DNA sequence: TGTGCCAGCAGTTACCCTCTCGACAGGAGCCAATACGAGCAGTACTTC.